This TCR beta chain is drawn from a study of CD8 T cell repertoires and HIV-1 epitope variants. Study as a whole: Controls were a CMV, EBV and flu pool, Ebola AY9, and no peptide.

The assay was immunoSEQ multiplex PCR, and TCRdb's table has in-frame clones only and misses some. The sample holds 5,000 or so clones; approximately 65% are singletons and the top ten take around 43%. In the case of this clone: Its antigen is currently unknown.

Input material: cultured CD8+ T cells derived from PBMCs. The sequence came from a male donor with HIV.

CDR3 protein: CASSPWTGDFLYEQYF. DNA for the CDR3: TGTGCCAGCAGCCCGTGGACAGGGGACTTTCTCTACGAGCAGTACTTC. V gene TRBV7-9 combines with J gene TRBJ2-7; 9 bases match TRBD1. Germline V gene sequence: CDR1 SEHNR, CDR2 FQNEAQ (reference sequence). The CDR3 extends over 16 amino acids. Unmatched junction bases numbered 11, after V lost 5 bases and J lost 3 bases.